The sample holds many counts of the clone carrying this TCR beta chain. Its specificity is unknown. The source of the sample is a study of T-cell reconstitution after alpha-beta-depleted transplantation in children. Overall study findings and caveats: By about two months after transplant, alpha-beta T cells reportedly arose from several hundred graft clones that had expanded. Diversity and T-cell counts at one year after transplant derived mostly from new T cells. There were some patients whose high TCRbeta diversity at day 60 came from surviving recipient T cells and thymic progenitors.

During its preparation, the TCRbeta library received unique molecular identifiers. TCRdb reanalysed the PCR reads using MiXCR and keeps one entry per CDR3 protein. The sample has 200,000 to 250,000 distinct CDR3 sequences, 6.6% seen once. This CDR3 has 16 residues. Germline CDR1 reads WSHSY; CDR2 reads SAAADI. Trimming cost V 2 bases and J 1 base, with 11 bases left between them. The specimen comprised PBMCs, sampled before TCRalphabeta/CD19-depleted stem cell transplant. The sequence came from a boy aged 2 to 9 with acute lymphoblastic leukemia, due to receive a stem cell transplant. This chain uses TRBV10-2 with TRBJ2-2, with TRBD1 as a possible D gene (5 bases). CDR3 amino acids: CASSEVDTENTGELFF. Written as DNA, the CDR3 is TGCGCCAGCAGTGAGGTGGACACGGAGAACACCGGGGAGCTGTTTTTT.